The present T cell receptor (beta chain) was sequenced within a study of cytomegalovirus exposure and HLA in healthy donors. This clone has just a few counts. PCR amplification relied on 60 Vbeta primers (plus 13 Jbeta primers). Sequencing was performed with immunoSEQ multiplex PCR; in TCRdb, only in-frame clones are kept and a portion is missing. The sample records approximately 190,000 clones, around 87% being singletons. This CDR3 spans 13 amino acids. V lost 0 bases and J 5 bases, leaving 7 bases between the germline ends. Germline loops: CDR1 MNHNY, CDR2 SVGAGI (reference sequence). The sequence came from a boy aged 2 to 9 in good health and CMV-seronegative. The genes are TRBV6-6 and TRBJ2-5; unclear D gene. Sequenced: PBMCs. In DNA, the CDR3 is TGTGCCAGCAGTTACTCGGCGGTCGAGACCCAGTACTTC. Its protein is CASSYSAVETQYF.